Listed below are T cell receptor beta chains from one sample, sequenced in a study of monozygotic twins with inflammatory bowel disease. TCRdb reprocessed the 5' RACE reads; each CDR3 protein has one entry and no DNA is given. Its table lists a few hundred thousand distinct CDR3 sequences. The sequencing input was blood. These receptors came from a human donor with ulcerative colitis or Crohn's disease, or a healthy co-twin of an affected twin (not recorded which). The CDR3 runs from the conserved cysteine through the conserved F or W. Each record gives: J gene, V gene, CDR3 protein.

TRBJ2-7	TRBV6-5	CASSYSGNLPEQYF
TRBJ2-3	TRBV7-7	CASSSLGGLAGASTDTQYF
TRBJ1-1	TRBV2	CASQWTGKSEAFF
TRBJ1-1	TRBV18	CASSPDPPRAFF
TRBJ1-5	TRBV20-1	CSASRDRGSNQPQHF
TRBJ2-4	TRBV3-1	CASSPGTATANNIQYF
TRBJ1-1	TRBV5-1	CASSIGTLNTEAFF
TRBJ2-5	TRBV5-1	CAGRVSGTQETQYF
TRBJ2-2	TRBV5-1	CASSLVLGLAGSGELFF
TRBJ2-1	TRBV4-2	CASSQDELANEQFF
TRBJ2-5	TRBV12-3/TRBV12-4	CASSPRERAQETQYF
TRBJ1-2	TRBV9	CAGSVALTSGGGYTF
TRBJ2-3	TRBV7-8	CASSLGRLAGDTDTQYF
TRBJ2-7	TRBV3-1	CASSQDRVSPYEQYF
TRBJ1-3	TRBV15	CATSFTSGNTIYF
TRBJ1-5	TRBV20-1	CSARANPGFNQPQHF
TRBJ2-2	TRBV11-2	CASSYVNTGELFF
TRBJ1-4	TRBV12-3/TRBV12-4	CASTQRSYQEKLFF
TRBJ2-3	TRBV12-3/TRBV12-4	CASSGRGVSYDTQYF
TRBJ1-1	TRBV5-1	CASSLIQGTNTEAFF
TRBJ1-1	TRBV12-3/TRBV12-4	CAASVGTNTEAFF
TRBJ1-2	TRBV3-1	CASSLGTDGFYGYTF
TRBJ2-3	TRBV5-1	CASSLVASPTDTQYF
TRBJ2-7	TRBV18	CASSPPRSPYEQYF
TRBJ2-3	TRBV20-1	CSASKGEPQYF
TRBJ2-5	TRBV20-1	CSALKGETQYF
TRBJ2-5	TRBV3-1	CASSHQTGTQYF
TRBJ2-2	TRBV12-3/TRBV12-4	CASRLTGNTGELFF
TRBJ1-5	TRBV2	CASRWDSTNQPQHF
TRBJ2-5	TRBV4-1	CASSQAGGQETQYF
TRBJ1-2	TRBV5-1	CASSLDGGITHYGYTF
TRBJ2-2	TRBV7-3	CASSPGQVDTGELFF
TRBJ1-1	TRBV18	CASSPAEVRGTEAFF
TRBJ2-2	TRBV7-2	CAKEGGVNTGELFF
TRBJ1-2	TRBV2	CASSELGDIANYGYTF
TRBJ1-1	TRBV5-1	CASSAFGWGLTEAFF
TRBJ1-3	TRBV5-4	CASSSKPTGQGVSGNTIYF
TRBJ1-1	TRBV5-1	CASSPQINTEAFF
TRBJ2-1	TRBV5-1	CASVSPGSMGTKNEQFF
TRBJ2-7	TRBV11-2	CASSPSGVYHEQYF
TRBJ1-1	TRBV6-6	CASSTLRLNTEAFF